This TCR beta chain was recovered during a study of shared clonotypes between healthy human individuals. Study-level points and caveats: Clonotype sharing among donors was thought likely to change with sequencing depth.

Assay execution took place at the deep level. Produced via immunoSEQ multiplex PCR; TCRdb's table is partial and in-frame only. The sample has 600,000 to 750,000 clones, 60% to 80% seen once. About this clone: The antigen remains undetermined.

The CDR3 is 15 residues long. Germline CDR1 reads MNHEY; CDR2 reads SMNVEV (reference sequence). The ends lost 6 bases at V and 6 bases at J; junction bases unmatched: 9. This chain uses TRBV27 with TRBJ1-2; 11 nucleotides line up with TRBD1. The sequencing input was memory CD4+ T cells sorted from blood. Subset described: CD45RA-negative fraction. This TCR was sampled from a woman in her 30s in good health. This CDR3 reads CASSARDRGRDGYTF. The CDR3 nucleotides are TGTGCCAGCAGCGCGAGGGACAGGGGGAGGGATGGCTACACCTTC.